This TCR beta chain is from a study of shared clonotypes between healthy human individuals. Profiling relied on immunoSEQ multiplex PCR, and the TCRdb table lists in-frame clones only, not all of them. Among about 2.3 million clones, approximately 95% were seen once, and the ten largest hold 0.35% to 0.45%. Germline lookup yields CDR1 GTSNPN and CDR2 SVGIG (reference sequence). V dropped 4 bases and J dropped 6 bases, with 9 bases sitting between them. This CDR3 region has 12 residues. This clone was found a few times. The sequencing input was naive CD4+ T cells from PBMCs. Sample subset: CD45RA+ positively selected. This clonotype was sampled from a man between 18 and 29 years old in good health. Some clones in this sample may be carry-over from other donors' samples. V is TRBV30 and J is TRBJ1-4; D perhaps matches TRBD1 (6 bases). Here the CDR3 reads CAWTRGDEKLFF. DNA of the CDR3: TGTGCCTGGACTAGGGGGGATGAAAAACTGTTTTTT.